This is a list of T cell receptor beta chains from one sample in a study of blood T cell repertoires in COVID-19. Method: immunoSEQ multiplex PCR; TCRdb's copy keeps in-frame clones and lacks some. This table has roughly 300,000 clones, 91% appearing once. Material: peripheral blood. The source of these receptors is a woman in her twenties or thirties with COVID-19, enrolled during active disease. Each CDR3 is given with its conserved first and last residue. D genes are given only for firm matches. For some rows the clone size is stated as once, few or many, or as a class when expanded; others skip it.

D | J | V | size | DNA | CDR3
. | TRBJ1-1 | TRBV3-1/TRBV3-2 | once | TGTGCCAGCAGCCAAGGGTACAGGGTCATGAACACTGAAGCTTTCTTT | CASSQGYRVMNTEAFF
. | TRBJ1-1 | TRBV6-4 | . | TGTGCCAGCAGAAGCCCTTTCACTGAAGCTTTCTTT | CASRSPFTEAFF
. | TRBJ2-1 | TRBV6-5 | . | TGTGCCAGCACCGCCGGGACTTCCTACAATGAGCAGTTCTTC | CASTAGTSYNEQFF
TRBD1 | TRBJ1-1 | TRBV6-5 | . | TGTGCCAGCAGTCGTCGACAGGGGAGGGGTACTGAAGCTTTCTTT | CASSRRQGRGTEAFF
. | TRBJ1-5 | TRBV19 | . | TGTGCCAGTAGTATAGCTACAGGGAGAAGCAATCAGCCCCAGCATTTT | CASSIATGRSNQPQHF
. | TRBJ1-2 | TRBV7-2 | . | TGTGCCAGCCACTTACCTAGGGGCAGCCACTATGGCTACACCTTC | CASHLPRGSHYGYTF
. | TRBJ2-7 | TRBV12-3/TRBV12-4 | . | TGTGCCAGCAGCTATCGTGGCGGATCGGAGCAGTACTTC | CASSYRGGSEQYF
TRBD1 | TRBJ2-5 | TRBV6-5 | . | TGTGCCAGCAGTTCCCGGGACAGCGAGACCCAGTACTTC | CASSSRDSETQYF
. | TRBJ1-5 | TRBV28 | . | TGTGCCAGCAGTACAGATAGCAATCAGCCCCAGCATTTT | CASSTDSNQPQHF
TRBD1 | TRBJ2-3 | TRBV2 | . | TGTGCCAGTTGGGACAGCAGCACAGATACGCAGTATTTT | CASWDSSTDTQYF
TRBD1 | TRBJ1-5 | TRBV19 | once | TGTGCCAGTAGTCCCCACAGGGGTGGCAATCAGCCCCAGCATTTT | CASSPHRGGNQPQHF
TRBD1 | TRBJ1-2 | TRBV3-1/TRBV3-2 | once | TGTGCCAGCAGACAAGACAGGGGTTACGGCTACACCTTC | CASRQDRGYGYTF
. | TRBJ2-2 | TRBV11-2 | . | TGTGCCAGCAGCCCTTACGGGGGTAGCACCGGGGAGCTGTTTTTT | CASSPYGGSTGELFF
. | TRBJ1-2 | TRBV19 | . | TGTGCCAGTAGTATGACGGTCAGCGATCGTTATGGCTACACCTTC | CASSMTVSDRYGYTF
TRBD1 | TRBJ2-3 | TRBV6-1 | . | TGTGCCAGCAGTGAAACCGTGGCAGGGGGCGGCGCAGATACGCAGTATTTT | CASSETVAGGGADTQYF
. | TRBJ2-5 | TRBV4-2 | . | TGTGCCAGCAGCCAAGATCCAGGTGGGGAGACCCAGTACTTC | CASSQDPGGETQYF
. | TRBJ2-7 | TRBV19 | few | TGTGCCAGTAGTATAGGGTACGGGGTCGAGCAGTACTTC | CASSIGYGVEQYF
. | TRBJ2-7 | TRBV28 | once | TGTGCCAGCAGTTTACAGCGGACTCGCGAGCAGTACTTC | CASSLQRTREQYF
. | TRBJ1-2 | TRBV29-1 | . | TGCAGCGTCCGACAGCAGGTCGTGGGCTACACCTTC | CSVRQQVVGYTF
. | TRBJ1-3 | TRBV5-6 | . | TGTGCCAGCAGCACCAAGGAGCTTGGCGGAAACACCATATATTTT | CASSTKELGGNTIYF
TRBD1 | TRBJ1-2 | TRBV10-3 | . | TGTGCCATCAGTGAACTACCGGGACAGGGGGCGTGGGGCTACACCTTC | CAISELPGQGAWGYTF
. | TRBJ1-4 | TRBV5-1 | once | TGCGCCAGCAGCTTGGGGGTACCAGGACGGGAGGAAAAACTGTTTTTT | CASSLGVPGREEKLFF
. | TRBJ1-5 | TRBV12-3/TRBV12-4 | few | TGTGCCAGCAGCTATAGCAATCAGCCCCAGCATTTT | CASSYSNQPQHF
. | TRBJ2-3 | TRBV10-1 | . | TGCGCCAGCCAGGACACAAGCACAGATACGCAGTATTTT | CASQDTSTDTQYF
. | TRBJ1-3 | TRBV20-1 | . | TGCAGTGCTAGTCTAGGGGCAGGTGGAAACACCATATATTTT | CSASLGAGGNTIYF
TRBD1 | TRBJ1-5 | TRBV23-1 | . | TGCGCCAGCAGCGGGATAACACAGGGGGCGTCGGGTCAGCCCCAGCATTTT | CASSGITQGASGQPQHF
TRBD1 | TRBJ2-5 | TRBV6-2/TRBV6-3 | . | TGTGCCAGCAGTTACCCCCGACAGGGGAGGGAGACCCAGTACTTC | CASSYPRQGRETQYF
. | TRBJ2-1 | TRBV27 | . | TGTGCCAGCAGTTTAGAGGGTTACTCCTACAATGAGCAGTTCTTC | CASSLEGYSYNEQFF
. | TRBJ1-6 | TRBV10-3 | . | TGTGCCATCAGTGATTCAGCGGGGGCCGTTGATTCACCCCTCCACTTT | CAISDSAGAVDSPLHF
. | TRBJ1-2 | TRBV27 | . | TGTGCCAGCCGTCTGGGGCAGGGGATATATGGCTACACCTTC | CASRLGQGIYGYTF
. | TRBJ2-1 | TRBV29-1 | . | TGCAGCGCCCTCACTAGCCGCTCCTACAATGAGCAGTTCTTC | CSALTSRSYNEQFF
. | TRBJ1-1 | TRBV30 | . | TGTGCCTGGAGTGTTGTGGGCCGGACTGAAGCTTTCTTT | CAWSVVGRTEAFF
TRBD1 | TRBJ1-2 | TRBV10-2 | . | TGCGCCAGCAGTGAGACGGACAGGGAGGGTGGCTACACCTTC | CASSETDREGGYTF
. | TRBJ1-1 | TRBV7-6 | . | TGTGCCAGCAGCTTTAGCACCGGGTCTGAAGCTTTCTTT | CASSFSTGSEAFF
TRBD1 | TRBJ2-5 | TRBV18 | . | TGTGCCAGCTCCGGGACAGGGGCGTACCAAGAGACCCAGTACTTC | CASSGTGAYQETQYF
. | TRBJ1-1 | TRBV18 | . | TGTGCCAGCTCACAAGACAGTCACACTGAAGCTTTCTTT | CASSQDSHTEAFF
. | TRBJ2-3 | TRBV7-3 | . | TGTGCCAGCAGCTTAAACGCGGGATTTACAGATACGCAGTATTTT | CASSLNAGFTDTQYF
. | TRBJ2-3 | TRBV11-2 | once | TGTGCCAGCAGCTCCGACAGACTCACAGATACGCAGTATTTT | CASSSDRLTDTQYF
TRBD2 | TRBJ2-7 | TRBV5-4 | . | TGTGCCAGCAGCTGGGGATCTGGCGGGAGCGTGTACGAGCAGTACTTC | CASSWGSGGSVYEQYF
TRBD1 | TRBJ1-5 | TRBV19 | once | TGTGCCACCGCCCGGGACAGACTAAATCAGCCCCAGCATTTT | CATARDRLNQPQHF
TRBD2 | TRBJ2-2 | TRBV19 | . | TGTGCCAGTAGAGTAGCGGGATGGACCGGGGAGCTGTTTTTT | CASRVAGWTGELFF
. | TRBJ1-1 | TRBV27 | . | TGTGCCAGCAGTATTGGGAGGGCCACTGAAGCTTTCTTT | CASSIGRATEAFF
TRBD1 | TRBJ1-3 | TRBV30 | once | TGTGCCTGGACGACAGGGCGATCTGGAAACACCATATATTTT | CAWTTGRSGNTIYF
. | TRBJ1-1 | TRBV28 | few | TGTGCCAGCAGTGAGGAGAACACTGAAGCTTTCTTT | CASSEENTEAFF
TRBD1 | TRBJ1-2 | TRBV3-1/TRBV3-2 | . | TGTGCCAGCAGCCAAGGTGGGGACAGGGGGTATGGCTACACCTTC | CASSQGGDRGYGYTF
. | TRBJ1-1 | TRBV7-9 | . | TGTGCCAGCAGCTTGGCCGGGAGTCCTTCCACTGAAGCTTTCTTT | CASSLAGSPSTEAFF
TRBD1 | TRBJ1-6 | TRBV3-1/TRBV3-2 | . | TGTGCCAGCAGCCTCCGGGACAGGGTCTATAATTCACCCCTCCACTTT | CASSLRDRVYNSPLHF
. | TRBJ2-7 | TRBV28 | . | TGTGCCAGCAGTTTATTACAGGCCAACTCCTACGAGCAGTACTTC | CASSLLQANSYEQYF
. | TRBJ2-2 | TRBV19 | . | TGTGCCAGTAGTATTGCACTAGGGTTAACCGGGGAGCTGTTTTTT | CASSIALGLTGELFF
. | TRBJ2-7 | TRBV5-4 | . | TGTGCCAGCAGCTTATACTCTACGGGGGAGCAGTACTTC | CASSLYSTGEQYF
TRBD1 | TRBJ2-3 | TRBV5-4 | . | TGTGCCAGCAGCTTGTGGGACAGCCTTTCGCAGTATTTT | CASSLWDSLSQYF
TRBD2 | TRBJ2-2 | TRBV19 | . | TGTGCCAGTAGTCGGGGGGGAGAATGGGTGGTCGGGGAGCTGTTTTTT | CASSRGGEWVVGELFF
TRBD2 | TRBJ2-3 | TRBV2 | . | TGTGCCAGCCGACCGACTAGCGGAGCCACAGATACGCAGTATTTT | CASRPTSGATDTQYF
. | TRBJ2-2 | TRBV5-6 | . | TGTGCCAGCAGCTTAGAGGGAGAACGGACCGGGGAGCTGTTTTTT | CASSLEGERTGELFF